Each of the 27 T cell receptor beta chains below was sequenced from the same sample in a study of T cells after posttransplantation cyclophosphamide. A marrow graft followed busulfan-fludarabine conditioning, with cyclophosphamide on days +3 and +4. Clones were read by immunoSEQ multiplex PCR, and TCRdb kept only the in-frame ones, dropping some. Found here are about 4,200 clones, roughly three quarters of them singletons; the top ten hold around a sixth. The sequenced sample was PBMCs, obtained after an allogeneic stem cell transplant with post-transplant cyclophosphamide. Receptors were obtained from a female patient aged 45-60 years who received an allogeneic stem cell transplant from a related donor, was CMV-positive, and had no GVHD. Some T cells may be transferred from the graft donor.

This chain uses TRBV19 with TRBJ1-1; D is uncertain. Trimming stripped 4 bases from V and 3 bases from J, with 6 bases between. Germline CDR1 LNHDA, CDR2 SQIVND (reference sequence). The CDR3 contains 12 residues. In DNA form, the CDR3 reads TGTGCCAGTAGTAAGAGGTACACTGAAGCTTTCTTT. Protein product: CASSKRYTEAFF.

The V gene is TRBV21-1, the J gene TRBJ1-2; the table's D call of TRBD1 was not tested on the DNA. TRBV21-1 is reported as a pseudogene. The CDR3 runs 19 residues. Here the CDR3 DNA reads TGTGCCAGCAGCAAATGTCTGGTCAAGGTCGACAGCACTAACTATGGCTACACCTTC. Translated, it gives CASSKCLVKVDSTNYGYTF.

V is TRBV13 and J is TRBJ1-5; no definite D call. The germline V and J ends were trimmed by 1 base and 2 bases, with 9 bases remaining between them. The V gene's germline CDR1 is PRHDT and CDR2 FYEKMQ (reference sequence). CDR3 length: 15 amino acids. The CDR3 here is CASSLASRGNQPQHF. CDR3 nucleotides: TGTGCCAGCAGCTTAGCCTCTCGGGGCAATCAGCCCCAGCATTTT.

The table lists this clone with a few counts. The junction and the germline gene differ at one end; a read error may be behind it. The J gene is TRBJ2-7, the V gene TRBV7-7; D might be TRBD2 (5 bases). In germline, CDR1 is SSHAT, CDR2 FNYEAQ (reference sequence). This CDR3 contains 14 residues. In DNA form, the CDR3 reads TGTGCTAGCAGCCCCCACGGGGTTTCCTACGAGCAGTACTTC. Protein product: CASSPHGVSYEQYF.

This chain links TRBV6-6 with TRBJ2-7; TRBD2 agrees at 9 bases. With V trimmed by 6 bases and J by 6 bases, 9 bases remained unmatched. Looked up from germline, CDR1 is MNHNY and CDR2 is SVGAGI (reference sequence). There are 14 residues in the CDR3. The CDR3 region is CASSPSSGSREQYF. The CDR3 bases are TGTGCCAGCAGCCCCAGTAGCGGGAGTCGCGAGCAGTACTTC.

CDR3 bases: TGCGCCAGCAGCTTGGCGGGCGCGGGAGGCACAGATACGCAGTATTTT. Its translation is CASSLAGAGGTDTQYF. The chain employs TRBV5-1 and TRBJ2-3, with 7 bases matching TRBD2. V trimming: 0 bases; J trimming: 1 base; junction bases outside the gene matches: 5. Germline V lookup: CDR1 SGHRS, CDR2 YFSETQ. This CDR3 spans 16 amino acids. Full variable domain (remainder filled in from reference TRBV5-1 and TRBJ2-3): KAGVTQTPRYLIKTRGQQVTLSCSPISGHRSVSWYQQTPGQGLQFLFEYFSETQRNKGNFPGRFSGRQFSNSRSEMNVSTLELGDSALYLCASSLAGAGGTDTQYFGPGTRLTVL.

The CDR3 loop reads CASSLPGQANYGYTF. For the CDR3, the DNA is TGTGCCAGCTCACTTCCGGGACAAGCTAACTATGGCTACACCTTC. V is TRBV18 and J is TRBJ1-2, with a possible D match to TRBD1 (6 bases). This CDR3 region has 15 residues. Trimming pared 4 bases from V and 0 bases from J, leaving 12 bases between. Looked up from germline, CDR1 is KGHSH and CDR2 is LQKENI.

This clone was counted a few times. One end of the junction varies from germline; a read error may be responsible. This chain joins TRBV4-1 and TRBJ1-4; the D gene is possibly TRBD1 (6 bases). The CDR3 contains 14 residues. CDR1 and CDR2 (germline): MGHRA, YSYEKL. The CDR3 here is CASSLVTGRHVTVF. For the CDR3, the DNA is TGCGCCAGCAGCCTAGTGACAGGCCGTCACGTTACTGTTTTT.

This clone was seen a few times. V gene TRBV11-3 combines with J gene TRBJ1-2; 7 nucleotides line up with TRBD1. The germline V gene encodes CDR1 SGHNT and CDR2 YENEEA. The length of the CDR3 is 14 residues. The trim removed 1 base at V and 7 bases at J, leaving 6 bases unmatched. The CDR3 DNA sequence: TGTGCCAGCAGCTTAGCGGGGCGACAGGGTGGCTACACCTTC. Encoded protein: CASSLAGRQGGYTF.

The rearrangement joins TRBV15 to TRBJ2-5; 7 bases fit TRBD1. From germline, CDR1 is LNHNV and CDR2 YYDKDF (reference sequence). This CDR3 is built from 13 residues. With 7 bases clipped from V and 2 bases from J, the junction kept 4 bases outside the gene matches. The CDR3 here is CATTTGQQETQYF. The CDR3 DNA follows: TGTGCCACCACCACGGGACAGCAAGAGACCCAGTACTTC. Using reference TRBV15 and TRBJ2-5 for the parts outside the CDR3, the full variable domain is DAMVIQNPRYQVTQFGKPVTLSCSQTLNHNVMYWYQQKSSQAPKLLFHYYDKDFNNEADTPDNFQSRRPNTSFCFLDIRSPGLGDTAMYLCATTTGQQETQYFGPGTRLLVL.

The V gene is TRBV7-3, the J gene TRBJ2-1; D perhaps matches TRBD2 (6 bases). V was clipped by 1 base and J by 8 bases, with 18 bases between them. Germline-derived CDR1 and CDR2 are SGHTA and FQGTGA. The CDR3 totals 16 residues. The CDR3 reads CASSLRVAGSVDEQFF. CDR3 coding DNA: TGTGCCAGCAGCTTAAGAGTTGCGGGATCTGTCGATGAGCAGTTCTTC.

The J gene is TRBJ2-1, the V gene TRBV7-3; 8 bases map to TRBD2. V lost 5 bases, J lost 7 bases, and 7 bases stayed unmatched. This CDR3 spans 14 amino acids. Germline CDR1 and CDR2: SGHTA and FQGTGA. CDR3 region: CASSQAGASNEQFF. The CDR3 bases are TGTGCCAGCAGCCAAGCGGGAGCCTCTAATGAGCAGTTCTTC.

CDR3 region: CASSPPGNTEAFF. CDR3 DNA sequence: TGTGCCAGTAGTCCGCCCGGGAACACTGAAGCTTTCTTT. J is TRBJ1-1 and V is TRBV19; D is undetermined. Germline assignment: CDR1 LNHDA and CDR2 SQIVND (reference sequence). Trimming took 5 bases from V and 1 from J, leaving 8 bases between them. The CDR3 sequence is 13 residues long.

V is TRBV7-2 and J is TRBJ1-5; 8 bases fit TRBD1. The CDR3 totals 14 residues. Germline V lookup: CDR1 SGHTA, CDR2 FQGNSA. With V trimmed by 5 bases and J by 5 bases, 5 bases remained unmatched. CDR3 region: CASSIQGGDQPQHF. The CDR3 nucleotides are TGTGCCAGCAGCATACAGGGGGGAGATCAGCCCCAGCATTTT.

The chain carries TRBV18 and TRBJ1-5, with unresolved D. Trimming pared 1 base from V and 3 bases from J, leaving 13 bases between. Germline V CDR1 and CDR2: KGHSH, LQKENI. The CDR3 spans 16 residues. CDR3 sequence: CASSPLGVFDNQPQHF. Written as DNA, the CDR3 is TGTGCCAGCTCACCACTTGGAGTTTTCGACAATCAGCCCCAGCATTTT.

The V and J genes are TRBV2 and TRBJ2-7; 11 nucleotides line up with TRBD1. The CDR3 consists of 18 residues. Germline trimming cut 6 bases from V and 0 bases from J; bases unmatched to any gene: 13. The germline V gene encodes CDR1 SNHLY and CDR2 FYNNEI. The CDR3 bases are TGTGCCAGCAGCACATCCGGGACAGGGGGTGGAAGCTCCTACGAGCAGTACTTC. This translates into CASSTSGTGGGSSYEQYF.

The chain joins TRBV30 to TRBJ1-2; D is perhaps TRBD1 (6 bases). Germline assignment: CDR1 GTSNPN and CDR2 SVGIG (reference sequence). The CDR3 totals 14 residues. V was cut by 2 bases and J by 8 bases, with 18 bases left in between. The CDR3 sequence is CAWSTPGGFWGYTF. The CDR3 DNA is TGTGCCTGGAGTACCCCGGGGGGCTTCTGGGGCTACACCTTC.

V gene TRBV11-1 combines with J gene TRBJ1-2; maybe TRBD1 (6 bases). The length of the CDR3 is 14 residues. Germline V CDR1 and CDR2: SGHAT, FQDESV (reference sequence). Trimming stripped 1 base from V and 5 bases from J, with 11 bases between. The chain's CDR3 is CASSLGQAEYGYTF. The CDR3, as DNA: TGTGCCAGCAGCTTAGGACAGGCCGAATATGGCTACACCTTC. Full variable domain (rest looked up from reference TRBV11-1 and TRBJ1-2): EAEVAQSPRYKITEKSQAVAFWCDPISGHATLYWYRQILGQGPELLVQFQDESVVDDSQLPKDRFSAERLKGVDSTLKIQPAELGDSAMYLCASSLGQAEYGYTFGSGTRLTVV.

This clone occurred once. V gene TRBV19 combines with J gene TRBJ1-5; D unclear. V was cut by 10 bases and J by 4 bases, with 11 bases left in between. This CDR3 comprises 12 residues. Germline V gives CDR1 LNHDA, CDR2 SQIVND (reference sequence). CDR3: CATSTSNQPQHF. Here the CDR3 DNA reads TGTGCCACCAGTACCTCAAATCAGCCCCAGCATTTT.

CDR3 in DNA: TGTGCCAGCTCCTTTGAGAATTCACCCCTCCACTTT. It codes for CASSFENSPLHF. V and J are TRBV18 and TRBJ1-6; D remains ambiguous. Deletions cut 6 bases from V and 7 bases from J, with 7 bases between. Germline V lookup: CDR1 KGHSH, CDR2 LQKENI. This CDR3 comprises 12 residues.

The sample holds one count of this clone. The rearrangement joins TRBV7-2 to TRBJ2-3; 7 positions agree with TRBD2. The V and J ends lost 5 bases and 2 bases, in that order; junction bases with no gene match: 10. The CDR3 has 16 amino acids. CDR1 is SGHTA and CDR2 is FQGNSA in the germline V gene. For the CDR3, the DNA is TGTGCCAGCAGCCCAGATAAGCGGGGAGTCACAGATACGCAGTATTTT. Amino acid sequence: CASSPDKRGVTDTQYF.

This clone has more than one count but fewer than ten. J is TRBJ2-7 and V is TRBV7-2; 9 bases fit TRBD1. The CDR3 is 14 amino acids. Trimming at V came to 5 bases and at J to 6 bases, leaving 8 bases not matched to a gene. Germline assignment: CDR1 SGHTA and CDR2 FQGNSA. The CDR3 DNA follows: TGTGCCAGCAGCCCGGGGACAGGGATGGCCGAGCAGTACTTC. Translating gives CASSPGTGMAEQYF.

V is TRBV5-1 and J is TRBJ2-1, with 11 bases matching TRBD1. Germline loops: CDR1 SGHRS, CDR2 YFSETQ. The J segment lost 8 bases and the V segment lost 3 bases, leaving 7 bases of the junction unmatched. There are 15 residues in the CDR3. CDR3 nucleotide sequence: TGCGCCAGCAGCTCCCGGGACAGGGGGTCCGATGAGCAGTTCTTC. Residues: CASSSRDRGSDEQFF.

The chain recombines TRBV6-1 with TRBJ2-5, with 9 bases that match TRBD2. This CDR3 has 15 amino acids. CDR1 MNHNS and CDR2 SASEGT come from the germline V gene. The V segment lost 7 bases and the J segment 2 bases; nucleotides outside the gene matches: 8. The CDR3 spells CASTRASGDQETQYF. CDR3 sequence (DNA): TGTGCCAGCACTCGGGCTAGCGGGGATCAAGAGACCCAGTACTTC.

The rearrangement joins TRBV5-1 to TRBJ2-5; D unresolved. Trimming took off 0 bases at V and 2 bases at J, with 5 bases between the two ends. Germline-derived CDR1 and CDR2 are SGHRS and YFSETQ. The CDR3 extends over 13 amino acids. The CDR3 sequence: CASSLDGQETQYF. Written as DNA, the CDR3 is TGCGCCAGCAGCTTGGACGGGCAAGAGACCCAGTACTTC. The entire variable domain, with the rest obtained from reference TRBV5-1 and TRBJ2-5, is as follows: KAGVTQTPRYLIKTRGQQVTLSCSPISGHRSVSWYQQTPGQGLQFLFEYFSETQRNKGNFPGRFSGRQFSNSRSEMNVSTLELGDSALYLCASSLDGQETQYFGPGTRLLVL.

The chain has TRBV11-2 and TRBJ2-3, with a weak D call TRBD2 (5 bases). The length of the CDR3 is 17 residues. Germline CDR1 reads SGHAT; CDR2 reads FQNNGV. Trimming removed 7 bases at V and 4 bases at J, with 24 bases between. DNA of the CDR3: TGTGCCAGCATCCCCTCCGGGGTTTCGGGTGAGGCAGATACGCAGTATTTT. Encoded protein: CASIPSGVSGEADTQYF. The complete variable domain, with remaining parts taken from reference TRBV11-2 and TRBJ2-3, reads EAGVAQSPRYKIIEKRQSVAFWCNPISGHATLYWYQQILGQGPKLLIQFQNNGVVDDSQLPKDRFSAERLKGVDSTLKIQPAKLEDSAVYLCASIPSGVSGEADTQYFGPGTRLTVL.

The chain employs TRBV6-5 and TRBJ2-1; D possibly corresponds to TRBD1 (5 bases). Germline CDR1 is MNHEY and CDR2 is SVGAGI. CDR3 length: 15 amino acids. The V end lost 7 bases, the J end lost 0 bases, and 13 bases lay between the germline ends. The CDR3 protein is CASILYRYSYNEQFF. For the CDR3, the DNA is TGTGCCAGCATCCTTTACAGGTACTCCTACAATGAGCAGTTCTTC.